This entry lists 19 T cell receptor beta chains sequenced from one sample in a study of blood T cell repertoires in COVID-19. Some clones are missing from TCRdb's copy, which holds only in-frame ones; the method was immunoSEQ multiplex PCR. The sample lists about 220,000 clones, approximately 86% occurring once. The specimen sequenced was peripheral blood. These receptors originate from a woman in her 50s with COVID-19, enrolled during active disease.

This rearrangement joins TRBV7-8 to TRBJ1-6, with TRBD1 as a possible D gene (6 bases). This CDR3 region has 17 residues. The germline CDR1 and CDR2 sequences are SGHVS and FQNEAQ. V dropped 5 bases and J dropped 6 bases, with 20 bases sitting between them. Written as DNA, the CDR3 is TGTGCCAGCAGCGAAGAGGCGACAGGTGGGATTAATTCACCCCTCCACTTT. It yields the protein CASSEEATGGINSPLHF. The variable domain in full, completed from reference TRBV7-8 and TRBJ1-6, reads GAGVSQSPRYKVAKRGQDVALRCDPISGHVSLFWYQQALGQGPEFLTYFQNEAQLDKSGLPSDRFFAERPEGSVSTLKIQRTQQEDSAVYLCASSEEATGGINSPLHFGNGTRLTVT.

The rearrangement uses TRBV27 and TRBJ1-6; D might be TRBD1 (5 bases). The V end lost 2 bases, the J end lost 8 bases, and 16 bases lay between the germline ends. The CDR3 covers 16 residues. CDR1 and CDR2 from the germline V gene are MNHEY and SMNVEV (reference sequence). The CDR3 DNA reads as TGTGCCAGCAGTTTAAACCCCGCGGGGGGTTATTCACCCCTCCACTTT. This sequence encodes CASSLNPAGGYSPLHF.

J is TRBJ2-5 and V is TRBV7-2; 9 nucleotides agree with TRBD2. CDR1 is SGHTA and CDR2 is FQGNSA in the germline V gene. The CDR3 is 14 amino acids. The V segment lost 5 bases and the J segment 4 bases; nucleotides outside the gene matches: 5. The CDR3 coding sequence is TGTGCCAGCAGCCCGGGACTAGCTGTAGAGACCCAGTACTTC. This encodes CASSPGLAVETQYF.

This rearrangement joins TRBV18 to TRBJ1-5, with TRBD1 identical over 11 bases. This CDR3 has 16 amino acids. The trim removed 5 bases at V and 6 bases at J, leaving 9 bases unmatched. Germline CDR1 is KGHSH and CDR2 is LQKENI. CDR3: CASSSLMGQGGQPQHF. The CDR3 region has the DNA TGTGCCAGCTCATCTCTGATGGGACAGGGGGGTCAGCCCCAGCATTTT. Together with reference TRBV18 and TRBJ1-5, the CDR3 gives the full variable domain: NAGVMQNPRHLVRRRGQEARLRCSPMKGHSHVYWYRQLPEEGLKFMVYLQKENIIDESGMPKERFSAEFPKEGPSILRIQQVVRGDSAAYFCASSSLMGQGGQPQHFGDGTRLSIL.

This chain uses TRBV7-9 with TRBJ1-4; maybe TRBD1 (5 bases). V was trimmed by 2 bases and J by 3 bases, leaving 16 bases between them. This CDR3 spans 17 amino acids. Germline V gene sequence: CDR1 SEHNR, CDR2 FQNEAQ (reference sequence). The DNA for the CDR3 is TGTGCCAGCAGCTTACCGGCAGGGAAGGGGCCTAATGAAAAACTGTTTTTT. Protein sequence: CASSLPAGKGPNEKLFF.

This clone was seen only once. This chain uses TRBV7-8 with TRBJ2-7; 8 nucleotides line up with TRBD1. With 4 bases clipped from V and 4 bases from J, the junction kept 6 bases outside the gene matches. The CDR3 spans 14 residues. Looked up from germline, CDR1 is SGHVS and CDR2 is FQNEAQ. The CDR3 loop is CASSYRTGRYEQYV. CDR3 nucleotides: TGTGCCAGCAGCTATCGGACAGGGAGGTACGAGCAGTACGTC.

The chain's CDR3 is CASSARDRGIGGYTF. CDR3 nucleotides: TGTGCCAGCAGCGCCCGGGACAGGGGCATAGGGGGCTACACCTTC. V is TRBV14 and J is TRBJ1-2, with 10 bases aligning to TRBD1. V gave up 5 bases and J gave up 8 bases; unmatched junction bases: 11. The CDR3 has 15 amino acids. CDR1 and CDR2 from the germline V gene are SGHDN and FVKESK.

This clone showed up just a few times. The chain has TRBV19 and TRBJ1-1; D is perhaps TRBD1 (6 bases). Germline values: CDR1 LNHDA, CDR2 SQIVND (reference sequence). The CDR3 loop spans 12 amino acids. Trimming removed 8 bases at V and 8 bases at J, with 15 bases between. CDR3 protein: CASSTDRLEAFF. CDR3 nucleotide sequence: TGTGCCAGTTCTACCGACAGGTTAGAAGCTTTCTTT.

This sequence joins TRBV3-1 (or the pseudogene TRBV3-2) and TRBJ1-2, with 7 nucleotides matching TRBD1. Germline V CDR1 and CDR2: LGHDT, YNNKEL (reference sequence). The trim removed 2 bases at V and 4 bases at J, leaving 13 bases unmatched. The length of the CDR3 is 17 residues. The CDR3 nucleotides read TGTGCCAGCAGCCAACCCGGGCCACAGGGGAGGTCCTATGGCTACACCTTC. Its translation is CASSQPGPQGRSYGYTF.

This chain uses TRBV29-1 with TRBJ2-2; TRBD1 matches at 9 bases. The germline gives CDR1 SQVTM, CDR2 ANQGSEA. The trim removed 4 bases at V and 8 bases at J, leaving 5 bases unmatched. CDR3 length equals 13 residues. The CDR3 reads CSVAGQGKGELFF. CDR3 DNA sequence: TGCAGCGTTGCGGGACAGGGAAAAGGGGAGCTGTTTTTT.

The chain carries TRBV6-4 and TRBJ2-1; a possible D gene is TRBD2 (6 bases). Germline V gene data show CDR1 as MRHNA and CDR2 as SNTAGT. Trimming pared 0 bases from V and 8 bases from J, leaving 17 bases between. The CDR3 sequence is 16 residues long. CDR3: CASSDSTSTPEDEQFF. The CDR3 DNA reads TGTGCCAGCAGTGACTCTACTAGCACCCCCGAAGATGAGCAGTTCTTC.

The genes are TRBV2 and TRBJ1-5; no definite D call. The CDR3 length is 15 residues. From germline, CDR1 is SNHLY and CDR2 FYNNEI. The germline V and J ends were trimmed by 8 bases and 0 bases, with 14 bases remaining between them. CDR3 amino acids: CASAPRSYSNQPQHF. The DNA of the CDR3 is TGTGCCAGCGCCCCCAGGTCTTATAGCAATCAGCCCCAGCATTTT.

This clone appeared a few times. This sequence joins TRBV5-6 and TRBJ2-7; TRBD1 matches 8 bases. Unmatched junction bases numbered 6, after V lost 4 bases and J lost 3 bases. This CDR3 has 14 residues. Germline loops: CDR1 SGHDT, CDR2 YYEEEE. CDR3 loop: CASSRGDRHYEQYV. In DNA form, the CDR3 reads TGTGCCAGCAGCCGAGGGGACAGGCACTACGAGCAGTACGTC.

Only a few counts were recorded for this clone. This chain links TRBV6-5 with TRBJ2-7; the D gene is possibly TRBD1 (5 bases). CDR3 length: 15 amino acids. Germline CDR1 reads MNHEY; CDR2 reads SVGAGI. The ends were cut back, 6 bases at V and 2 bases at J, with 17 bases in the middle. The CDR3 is CASRTWAVGPYEQYV. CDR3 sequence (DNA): TGTGCCAGCAGAACATGGGCCGTGGGGCCCTACGAGCAGTACGTC.

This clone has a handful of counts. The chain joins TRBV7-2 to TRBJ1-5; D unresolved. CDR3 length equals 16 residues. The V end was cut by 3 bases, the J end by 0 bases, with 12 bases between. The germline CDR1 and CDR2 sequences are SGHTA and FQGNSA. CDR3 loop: CASSFFPGSSNQPQHF. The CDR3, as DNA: TGTGCCAGCAGCTTCTTCCCTGGCAGTAGCAATCAGCCCCAGCATTTT.

The CDR3, as DNA: TGTGCCAGCAGCTTTGGCGGCACGTCCTACAATGAGCAGTTCTTC. The encoded protein is CASSFGGTSYNEQFF. This sequence joins TRBV5-5 and TRBJ2-1; no definite D call. Trimming cost V 2 bases and J 1 base, with 10 bases left between them. The CDR3 runs 15 residues. CDR1 and CDR2 from the germline V gene are SGHKS and YYEKEE (reference sequence).

As DNA, the CDR3 is TGTGCCAGCAGCCTATTACAGATCAAGGACAACGAGCAGTACTTC. It translates to CASSLLQIKDNEQYF. The J gene is TRBJ2-7, the V gene TRBV28; TRBD1 might be the D (5 bases). Trimming took 6 bases from V and 5 from J, leaving 20 bases between them. The germline V gene has CDR1 MDHEN and CDR2 SYDVKM. The CDR3 totals 15 residues.

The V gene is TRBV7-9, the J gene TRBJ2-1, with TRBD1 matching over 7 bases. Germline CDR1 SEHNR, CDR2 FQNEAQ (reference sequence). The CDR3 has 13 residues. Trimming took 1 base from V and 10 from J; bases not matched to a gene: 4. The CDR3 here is CASSLVSGQEQFF. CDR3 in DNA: TGTGCCAGCAGCTTAGTCTCGGGACAGGAGCAGTTCTTC.

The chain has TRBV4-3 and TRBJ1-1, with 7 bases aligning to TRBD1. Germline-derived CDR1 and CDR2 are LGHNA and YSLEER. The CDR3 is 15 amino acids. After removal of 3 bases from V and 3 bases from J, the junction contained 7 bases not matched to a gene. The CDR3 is CASSQDLGQYTEAFF. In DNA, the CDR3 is TGCGCCAGCAGCCAGGACCTGGGACAGTACACTGAAGCTTTCTTT.